A single sample is the source of the 29 T cell receptor beta chains below, sequenced in a study of T cells expressing NK-cell markers. Each CDR3 protein gets one entry in TCRdb, which reprocessed the 5' RACE reads and gives no DNA. Its listing shows some 410,000 distinct CDR3 sequences. Input material: blood T cells: a sorted CD56 or NKG2C T cell subset, CD4+ or CD8+ T cells, or bulk PBMC T cells (not recorded which). The source of these receptors is a woman between 18 and 75 years old in good health.

The chain employs TRBV12-3 or TRBV12-4 and TRBJ2-2. The CDR3 runs to 13 residues. The CDR3 here is CASSLRFAGELFF.

This chain connects TRBV4-1 to TRBJ1-2. This CDR3 is built from 17 residues. Germline V gives CDR1 MGHRA, CDR2 YSYEKL. CDR3 sequence reads: CASSQDLAGGLNYGYTF.

V usage is TRBV5-1 and J usage is TRBJ2-7; TCRdb's D gene call, TRBD2, goes unchecked for lack of DNA. Germline V gene lookup returns CDR1 SGHRS and CDR2 YFSETQ. This CDR3 spans 15 amino acids. The CDR3 loop is CASSLVATSGREQYF.

The chain combines TRBV12-3 or TRBV12-4 with TRBJ1-1. The CDR3 has 11 residues. The CDR3 here is CASSLQSEAFF.

J is TRBJ2-2 and V is TRBV5-5. The CDR3 has 15 amino acids. The germline CDR1 and CDR2 sequences are SGHKS and YYEKEE (reference sequence). CDR3 sequence reads: CASSFPSLGTGELFF.

The chain employs TRBV29-1 and TRBJ1-2; no DNA is available, so the TRBD1 call from TCRdb remains unchecked. The length of the CDR3 is 17 residues. Germline V CDR1 and CDR2: SQVTM, ANQGSEA. CDR3 sequence: CSVVGTGGASEDYGYTF.

The chain joins TRBV11-2 to TRBJ2-4; TCRdb names TRBD1, which stays unverified in the absence of DNA. CDR3 size: 14 residues. Germline V gene sequence: CDR1 SGHAT, CDR2 FQNNGV. CDR3 amino acids: CASSTGGSKNIQYF.

The chain has TRBV5-1 and TRBJ1-3. Germline V CDR1 and CDR2: SGHRS, YFSETQ. The CDR3 has 20 amino acids. The CDR3 loop reads CASSPGGRTWTPNSGNTIYF.

The genes are TRBV6-2 or TRBV6-3 and TRBJ2-7; TCRdb outputs TRBD1, but without DNA this stays unchecked. This CDR3 contains 15 residues. Germline-derived CDR1 and CDR2 are MNHEY and SVGEGT. The CDR3: CASSWGGSSSYEQYF.

The chain is built from TRBV3-1 and TRBJ2-1; TCRdb's D call of TRBD1 is untestable without DNA. This CDR3 region has 16 residues. The germline V gene encodes CDR1 LGHDT and CDR2 YNNKEL (reference sequence). The CDR3 loop is CASRSAGAVSINEQFF.

The chain uses TRBV29-1 and TRBJ1-1; the TCRdb call, TRBD1, lacks DNA for checking. The germline CDR1 and CDR2 sequences are SQVTM and ANQGSEA. The CDR3 is 12 amino acids. The CDR3 loop reads CSARATDSEAFF.

The chain has TRBV29-1 and TRBJ2-1; as DNA is missing, the TRBD1 call by TCRdb cannot be tested. This CDR3 has 13 amino acids. Germline assignment: CDR1 SQVTM and CDR2 ANQGSEA. CDR3 region: CSVGRGSYNEQFF.

V is TRBV20-1 and J is TRBJ2-7. Germline assignment: CDR1 DFQATT and CDR2 SNEGSKA (reference sequence). The CDR3 spans 13 residues. This chain's CDR3 is CSAGGGSSYEQYF.

The chain couples TRBV14 to TRBJ2-5; TCRdb's assignment of TRBD1 cannot be checked, as there is no DNA. The CDR3 contains 15 residues. Germline loops: CDR1 SGHDN, CDR2 FVKESK. The CDR3: CASSPFAAQSGTQYF.

The rearrangement uses TRBV20-1 and TRBJ1-1; the TCRdb call, TRBD1, lacks DNA for checking. This CDR3 region has 14 residues. CDR1 and CDR2 (germline): DFQATT, SNEGSKA (reference sequence). The CDR3 region is CSARDLPGMGSAFF.

The rearrangement uses TRBV27 and TRBJ1-2; TCRdb proposes TRBD1, but this gene call is untestable without DNA. Looked up from germline, CDR1 is MNHEY and CDR2 is SMNVEV (reference sequence). This CDR3 contains 13 residues. CDR3: CASSIQGARGYTF.

The chain combines TRBV18 with TRBJ2-3. Germline loops: CDR1 KGHSH, CDR2 LQKENI. The CDR3 contains 12 residues. The CDR3 loop reads CASSPRRDTQYF. Looking up the rest from reference TRBV18 and TRBJ2-3 gives the full variable domain: NAGVMQNPRHLVRRRGQEARLRCSPMKGHSHVYWYRQLPEEGLKFMVYLQKENIIDESGMPKERFSAEFPKEGPSILRIQQVVRGDSAAYFCASSPRRDTQYFGPGTRLTVL.

This sequence joins TRBV5-6 and TRBJ1-5. This CDR3 comprises 13 residues. The germline V gene has CDR1 SGHDT and CDR2 YYEEEE. The CDR3 sequence is CASSLNSIQPQHF.

The V and J genes are TRBV5-1 and TRBJ2-7; TCRdb calls TRBD2, which cannot be checked without DNA. CDR1 SGHRS and CDR2 YFSETQ come from the germline V gene. This CDR3 comprises 16 residues. The CDR3 spells CASSPEGASGSHEQYF.

The chain is built from TRBV7-7 and TRBJ2-1; as DNA is missing, the TRBD2 call by TCRdb cannot be tested. CDR3 size: 15 residues. Germline-derived CDR1 and CDR2 are SSHAT and FNYEAQ (reference sequence). This CDR3 reads CASSQSSGRAGEQFF.

This chain connects TRBV7-2 to TRBJ1-2; the D call from TCRdb, TRBD1, cannot be confirmed without DNA. Germline assignment: CDR1 SGHTA and CDR2 FQGNSA. CDR3 length: 14 amino acids. The CDR3 sequence is CASSFQTGVGGYTF.

The rearrangement joins TRBV6-1 to TRBJ2-3. The germline V gene has CDR1 MNHNS and CDR2 SASEGT. This CDR3 has 15 amino acids. This CDR3 reads CASSPTVASTDTQYF.

The chain is built from TRBV20-1 and TRBJ1-4. This CDR3 comprises 14 residues. The V gene's germline CDR1 is DFQATT and CDR2 SNEGSKA (reference sequence). The chain's CDR3 is CSASIPATNEKLFF.

The chain combines TRBV20-1 with TRBJ2-1; TCRdb lists TRBD1, though no DNA is available to test this call. The V gene's germline CDR1 is DFQATT and CDR2 SNEGSKA (reference sequence). The CDR3 loop spans 14 amino acids. The CDR3 is CSATREGGYNEQFF.

The chain carries TRBV5-5 and TRBJ1-1; TCRdb indicates TRBD1, and absent DNA this call remains unverified. The CDR3 has 12 residues. The germline V gene has CDR1 SGHKS and CDR2 YYEKEE (reference sequence). This CDR3 is CASSPGQIEAFF.

This chain uses TRBV29-1 with TRBJ2-3; TCRdb reports TRBD1, a call that lacks DNA to check it against. Germline V CDR1 and CDR2: SQVTM, ANQGSEA. The CDR3 loop spans 13 amino acids. Here the CDR3 reads CSVRDGNTDTQYF.

J is TRBJ2-7 and V is TRBV19; TCRdb indicates TRBD1, and absent DNA this call remains unverified. The germline CDR1 and CDR2 sequences are LNHDA and SQIVND (reference sequence). The CDR3 runs 13 residues. CDR3 loop: CASSSRTGDEQYF.

CDR3 loop: CASSLYAAGGSPDTQYF. V usage is TRBV27 and J usage is TRBJ2-3; as DNA is missing, the TRBD2 call by TCRdb cannot be tested. Germline V gene sequence: CDR1 MNHEY, CDR2 SMNVEV (reference sequence). This CDR3 is built from 17 residues.

The chain has TRBV10-2 and TRBJ1-6. The CDR3 has 16 residues. The germline V gene encodes CDR1 WSHSY and CDR2 SAAADI. The chain's CDR3 is CASSFEDREIGSPLHF.